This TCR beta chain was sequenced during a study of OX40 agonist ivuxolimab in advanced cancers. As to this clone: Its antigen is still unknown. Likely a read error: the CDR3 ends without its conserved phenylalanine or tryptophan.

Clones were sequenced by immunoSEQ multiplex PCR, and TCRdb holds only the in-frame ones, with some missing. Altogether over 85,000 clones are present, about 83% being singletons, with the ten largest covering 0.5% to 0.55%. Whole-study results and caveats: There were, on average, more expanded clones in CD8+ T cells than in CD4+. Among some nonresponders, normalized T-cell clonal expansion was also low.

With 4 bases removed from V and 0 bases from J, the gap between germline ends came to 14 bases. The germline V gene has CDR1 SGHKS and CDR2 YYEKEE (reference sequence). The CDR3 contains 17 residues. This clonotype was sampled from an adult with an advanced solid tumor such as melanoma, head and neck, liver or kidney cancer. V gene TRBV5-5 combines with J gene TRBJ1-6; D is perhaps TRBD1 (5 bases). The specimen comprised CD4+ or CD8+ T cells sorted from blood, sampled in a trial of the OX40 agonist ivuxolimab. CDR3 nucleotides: TGTGCCAGCAGCGTAGACAGCCAGAGCTCCTATAATTCACCCCTCCACCTT. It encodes CASSVDSQSSYNSPLHL.